This T cell receptor (beta chain) was profiled in a study of blood T cell repertoires in COVID-19. Turning to the study itself: Acute-phase and convalescent COVID-19 samples originated in the United States, Italy and Spain. T cells, B-cell-depleted T cells, or PBMCs provided the cDNA or gDNA that served as material.

Seattle researchers signed up patients amid active infection and tracked them longitudinally. Methods used by the authors: Nucleated cell number was recorded as an estimate derived from reference gene primer amplification. The table came from immunoSEQ multiplex PCR; TCRdb's copy has only in-frame clones and leaves some out. D and trimming come from the DNA, and the V and J calls and clone size come from that table. The table shows some 180,000 clones, with roughly 82% occurring only once. The clonotype comes from a woman aged 55-69 years with COVID-19, enrolled during active disease. Input material: peripheral blood.

The CDR3 bases are TGTGCCAGCAGCGACCGAAGAGGCTCGAACACTGAAGCTTTCTTT. Translating it yields CASSDRRGSNTEAFF. The rearrangement uses TRBV4-2 and TRBJ1-1, with no clear D. The V gene's germline CDR1 is LGHNA and CDR2 YNFKEQ. The CDR3 contains 15 residues. Trimming took 5 bases from V and 1 from J, leaving 14 bases between them.